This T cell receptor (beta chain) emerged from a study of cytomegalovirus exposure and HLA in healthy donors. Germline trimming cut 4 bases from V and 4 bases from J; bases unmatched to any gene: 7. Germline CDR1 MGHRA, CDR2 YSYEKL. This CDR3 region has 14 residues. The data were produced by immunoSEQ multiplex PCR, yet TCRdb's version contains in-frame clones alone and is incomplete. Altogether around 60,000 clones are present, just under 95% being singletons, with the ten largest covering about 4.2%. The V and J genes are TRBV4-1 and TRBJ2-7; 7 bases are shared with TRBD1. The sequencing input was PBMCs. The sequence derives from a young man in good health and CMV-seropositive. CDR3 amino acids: CASSLKTGWYEQYF. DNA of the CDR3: TGCGCCAGCAGCCTAAAGACAGGGTGGTACGAGCAGTACTTC.